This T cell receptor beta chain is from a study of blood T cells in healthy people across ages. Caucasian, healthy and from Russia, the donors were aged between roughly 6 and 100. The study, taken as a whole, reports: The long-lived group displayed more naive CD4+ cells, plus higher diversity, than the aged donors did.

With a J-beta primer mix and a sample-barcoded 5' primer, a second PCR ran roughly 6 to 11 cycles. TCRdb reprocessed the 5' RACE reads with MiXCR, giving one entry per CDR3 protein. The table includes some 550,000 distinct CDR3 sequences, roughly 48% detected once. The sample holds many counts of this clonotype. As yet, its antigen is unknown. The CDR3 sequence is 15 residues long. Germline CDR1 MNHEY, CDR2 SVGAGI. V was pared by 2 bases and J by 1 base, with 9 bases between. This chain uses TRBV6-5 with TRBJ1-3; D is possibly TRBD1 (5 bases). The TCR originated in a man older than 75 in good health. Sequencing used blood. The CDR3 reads CASSYAAGSGNTIYF. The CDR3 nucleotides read TGTGCCAGCAGTTACGCGGCAGGGTCTGGAAACACCATATATTTT.